Below, 8 T cell receptor beta chains from the same sample are listed, as sequenced in a study of T cells in localized non-small cell lung cancer. Data came from immunoSEQ multiplex PCR; TCRdb stores just in-frame clones and leaves some out. In the table there are 60,000 to 65,000 clones, roughly 90% of which are singletons. The sample was peripheral blood, taken before any cancer treatment. The receptors derive from a woman aged 35 to 69 with stage I lung adenocarcinoma.

The rearrangement joins TRBV7-2 to TRBJ2-5, with no clear D. V shed 5 bases and J shed 3 bases, with 4 bases lying between them. Per germline, CDR1 SGHTA and CDR2 FQGNSA. CDR3 length: 11 amino acids. This CDR3 reads CASSPKETQYF. As DNA, the CDR3 is TGTGCCAGCAGCCCTAAAGAGACCCAGTACTTC.

The gene calls are TRBV19 and TRBJ1-2; tentatively, D is TRBD1 (5 bases). The CDR3 is made up of 14 amino acids. V lost 6 bases and J 2 bases, leaving 13 bases between the germline ends. Germline loops: CDR1 LNHDA, CDR2 SQIVND (reference sequence). The CDR3 spells CASSPGPQNYGYTF. CDR3 DNA sequence: TGTGCCAGTAGCCCGGGACCCCAAAACTATGGCTACACCTTC.

The J gene is TRBJ2-7, the V gene TRBV5-1; 7 bases fit TRBD2. The germline V gene has CDR1 SGHRS and CDR2 YFSETQ. The CDR3 loop spans 15 amino acids. The ends lost 4 bases at V and 0 bases at J; junction bases unmatched: 7. CDR3 bases: TGCGCCAGCAGCAGCACTAGCGTAAGCTCCTACGAGCAGTACTTC. Its protein product is CASSSTSVSSYEQYF.

V is TRBV10-3 and J is TRBJ2-1, with TRBD1 as a possible D gene (5 bases). The V end was cut by 2 bases, the J end by 9 bases, with 11 bases between. Germline V CDR1 and CDR2: ENHRY, SYGVKD. This CDR3 has 13 residues. CDR3 DNA: TGTGCCATCAGTGAGATAATCAGGGTTGAGCAGTTCTTC. Amino acids: CAISEIIRVEQFF.

The chain uses TRBV29-1 and TRBJ2-2; a weak D match, TRBD1 (5 bases). The germline V gene has CDR1 SQVTM and CDR2 ANQGSEA. The CDR3 totals 16 residues. V was pared by 0 bases and J by 2 bases, with 13 bases between. The CDR3 DNA follows: TGCAGCGTTGAAGAGCCCTTCGACAGTAACACCGGGGAGCTGTTTTTT. It specifies CSVEEPFDSNTGELFF.

The chain joins TRBV5-1 to TRBJ1-2; a weak D match, TRBD1 (5 bases). The CDR3 sequence is 13 residues long. Trimming took off 1 base at V and 8 bases at J, with 12 bases between the two ends. CDR1 and CDR2 (germline): SGHRS, YFSETQ. The CDR3 DNA sequence: TGCGCCAGCAGCTTGTCGACGAGGGACGGCTACACCTTC. It encodes CASSLSTRDGYTF.

The chain has TRBV5-6 and TRBJ2-3, with D tentatively TRBD2 (6 bases). CDR3 length equals 15 residues. Between the trimmed V and J ends, which lost 0 bases and 2 bases, there was a span of 10 bases. The germline V gene has CDR1 SGHDT and CDR2 YYEEEE. The CDR3 region is CASSLGSGDTDTQYF. DNA for the CDR3: TGTGCCAGCAGCTTGGGTTCGGGAGACACAGATACGCAGTATTTT.

The V gene is TRBV2, the J gene TRBJ1-2, with 9 bases that match TRBD1. CDR3 length: 14 amino acids. Germline lookup yields CDR1 SNHLY and CDR2 FYNNEI. The J segment lost 6 bases and the V segment lost 10 bases, leaving 12 bases of the junction unmatched. The chain's CDR3 is CATAKITGGHGYTF. CDR3 DNA sequence: TGTGCCACGGCCAAGATTACAGGGGGCCATGGCTACACCTTC.